This T cell receptor (beta chain) was obtained from a study of Tregs in tolerant kidney transplant recipients. This clone showed up just once. Its antigen is currently unknown. Study findings and constraints: No direct test of biological reproducibility was done here.

Unstimulated regulatory T cells (CD4+CD25+CD127-), CD4+CD25- non-regulatory cells, CD4 and CD8 cells were FACS-sorted from thawed PBMCs. V lost 4 bases and J lost 3, with 13 bases in between. CDR1 is SGHRS and CDR2 is YFSETQ in the germline V gene. CDR3 size: 14 residues. This table comes from immunoSEQ multiplex PCR, and its TCRdb copy is limited to in-frame clones, with some not included. Seen here are 90,000 to 150,000 clones, roughly nine tenths observed once, and the top ten hold over 0.5%. The TCR was taken from a human donor in good health. This chain joins TRBV5-1 and TRBJ2-5; either TRBD1 or TRBD2 may supply D (5 bases each). Sequenced input: CD4+ T cells from blood. The CDR3 coding sequence is TGCGCCAGCAGCGTACCGGGACGCAAAGAGACCCAGTACTTC. Translation gives CASSVPGRKETQYF. The variable domain in full, completed from reference TRBV5-1 and TRBJ2-5, reads KAGVTQTPRYLIKTRGQQVTLSCSPISGHRSVSWYQQTPGQGLQFLFEYFSETQRNKGNFPGRFSGRQFSNSRSEMNVSTLELGDSALYLCASSVPGRKETQYFGPGTRLLVL.